Below, 23 T cell receptor beta chains from the same sample are listed, as sequenced in a study of blood T cell repertoires in COVID-19. The data were produced by immunoSEQ multiplex PCR, yet TCRdb's version contains in-frame clones alone and is incomplete. The data hold around 56,000 clones, with approximately 80% observed a single time. Sample: peripheral blood. The receptors here all came from a man between 60 and 75 years old with acute or convalescent COVID-19.

The CDR3 DNA reads TGTGCCAGCAGCTCGAGCAGGTTGAGCGAGCAGTACTTC. As protein: CASSSSRLSEQYF. The V call is TRBV6-5, the J call TRBJ2-7; D unclear. The CDR3 contains 13 residues. V dropped 6 bases and J dropped 6 bases, with 15 bases sitting between them. CDR1 and CDR2 from the germline V gene are MNHEY and SVGAGI.

This chain uses TRBV28 with TRBJ1-5, with D possibly being TRBD1 (6 bases). This CDR3 comprises 15 residues. Trimming shortened V by 6 bases and J by 3 bases, and 15 bases separated the two germline ends. Germline lookup yields CDR1 MDHEN and CDR2 SYDVKM. CDR3 loop: CASRQTGTNNQPQHF. The CDR3 DNA reads as TGTGCCAGCAGGCAAACAGGGACCAACAATCAGCCCCAGCATTTT. The whole variable domain, filled in from reference TRBV28 and TRBJ1-5, reads DVKVTQSSRYLVKRTGEKVFLECVQDMDHENMFWYRQDPGLGLRLIYFSYDVKMKEKGDIPEGYSVSREKKERFSLILESASTNQTSMYLCASRQTGTNNQPQHFGDGTRLSIL.

The chain carries TRBV5-4 and TRBJ1-2; D is unclear. V was cut by 4 bases and J by 4 bases, with 11 bases left in between. Germline loops: CDR1 SGHNT, CDR2 YYREEE (reference sequence). CDR3 length: 13 amino acids. In DNA, the CDR3 is TGTGCCAGCAGCCCCATCGGTGGCTATGGCTACACCTTC. Amino acid sequence: CASSPIGGYGYTF. Combining the CDR3 with reference TRBV5-4 and TRBJ1-2 gives the whole variable domain ETGVTQSPTHLIKTRGQQVTLRCSSQSGHNTVSWYQQALGQGPQFIFQYYREEENGRGNFPPRFSGLQFPNYSSELNVNALELDDSALYLCASSPIGGYGYTFGSGTRLTVV.

The chain uses TRBV5-1 and TRBJ1-1; D is undetermined. CDR1 is SGHRS, CDR2 YFSETQ, per germline. Deletions cut 4 bases from V and 5 bases from J, with 15 bases between. CDR3 length: 14 residues. CDR3 nucleotide sequence: TGCGCCAGCAGCCCCGGTACTGGTTTAACTGAAGCTTTCTTT. Translated, it gives CASSPGTGLTEAFF. Filled out from reference TRBV5-1 and TRBJ1-1, the complete variable domain reads KAGVTQTPRYLIKTRGQQVTLSCSPISGHRSVSWYQQTPGQGLQFLFEYFSETQRNKGNFPGRFSGRQFSNSRSEMNVSTLELGDSALYLCASSPGTGLTEAFFGQGTRLTVV.

The rearrangement uses TRBV6-5 and TRBJ2-1, with D maybe TRBD2 (6 bases). Looked up from germline, CDR1 is MNHEY and CDR2 is SVGAGI. V lost 5 bases and J lost 8, with 16 bases in between. There are 14 residues in the CDR3. The CDR3 spells CASSRDSRGYEQFF. The DNA of the CDR3 is TGTGCCAGCAGTCGGGACTCCCGAGGGTATGAGCAGTTCTTC.

The rearrangement links TRBV10-3 to TRBJ1-5; D is perhaps TRBD1 (6 bases). Germline lookup yields CDR1 ENHRY and CDR2 SYGVKD. The CDR3 is 15 residues long. Trimming took off 8 bases at V and 1 base at J, with 15 bases between the two ends. CDR3 in amino acids: CAIRSGGLSNQPQHF. CDR3 DNA: TGTGCCATCCGATCGGGGGGCTTGAGCAATCAGCCCCAGCATTTT.

The chain couples TRBV29-1 to TRBJ1-3; D call uncertain. CDR3 length: 13 residues. Trimming shortened V by 4 bases and J by 4 bases, and 11 bases separated the two germline ends. The V gene's germline CDR1 is SQVTM and CDR2 ANQGSEA. The CDR3 nucleotides are TGCAGCGTTGCTGAACGTCTAGGAAACACCATATATTTT. Encoded protein: CSVAERLGNTIYF.

The chain has TRBV19 and TRBJ2-3; a possible D gene is TRBD2 (5 bases). The V and J ends lost 5 bases and 6 bases respectively, with 15 bases between them. Germline CDR1 reads LNHDA; CDR2 reads SQIVND (reference sequence). This CDR3 region has 14 residues. CDR3: CASSRSDSDDTQYF. The DNA for the CDR3 is TGTGCCAGTAGTCGCTCGGACTCAGATGATACGCAGTATTTT.

V gene TRBV30 combines with J gene TRBJ1-1, with D hard to call. Deletions cut 3 bases from V and 0 bases from J, with 8 bases between. Germline V gene sequence: CDR1 GTSNPN, CDR2 SVGIG (reference sequence). The CDR3 contains 13 residues. The CDR3 nucleotides are TGTGCCTGGAGACTTGCGATGAACACTGAAGCTTTCTTT. This sequence encodes CAWRLAMNTEAFF.

The V and J genes are TRBV7-2 and TRBJ1-4, with a weak D call TRBD1 (6 bases). Germline CDR1 SGHTA, CDR2 FQGNSA. Trimming stripped 1 base from V and 8 bases from J, with 14 bases between. CDR3 size: 15 residues. CDR3: CASSLDMNRAEKLFF. The CDR3 DNA sequence: TGTGCCAGCAGCTTAGATATGAACAGGGCAGAAAAACTGTTTTTT.

This clone has just one count. This chain uses TRBV5-4 with TRBJ2-5; 10 nucleotides line up with TRBD1. The V gene end was trimmed by 4 bases and the J gene end by 4 bases; junction bases not matched to a gene: 4. Germline-derived CDR1 and CDR2 are SGHNT and YYREEE (reference sequence). The CDR3 runs 14 residues. The CDR3 DNA is TGTGCCAGCAGCCCGGGACAGGGGAGAGAGACCCAGTACTTC. Protein sequence: CASSPGQGRETQYF.

This clone was picked up a small number of times. The V call is TRBV5-6, the J call TRBJ1-6; weak D call: TRBD1 (5 bases). CDR3 size: 15 residues. Germline V lookup: CDR1 SGHDT, CDR2 YYEEEE. Deletions cut 5 bases from V and 8 bases from J, with 17 bases between. CDR3 loop: CASRLQAGTHSPLHF. The DNA for the CDR3 is TGTGCCAGCAGGCTTCAGGCGGGGACCCATTCACCCCTCCACTTT.

The V and J genes are TRBV30 and TRBJ2-1; TRBD2 agrees at 7 bases. The CDR3 spans 12 residues. In germline, CDR1 is GTSNPN, CDR2 SVGIG (reference sequence). The junction had 2 bases not matched to a gene; V was cut back by 7 bases and J by 2 bases. This CDR3 reads CASSGTYNEQFF. The CDR3 DNA is TGTGCCTCTAGCGGAACCTACAATGAGCAGTTCTTC.

V is TRBV12-3 or TRBV12-4 and J is TRBJ1-1, with TRBD1 identical over 8 bases. CDR3 length equals 13 residues. V gave up 6 bases and J gave up 3 bases; unmatched junction bases: 3. As DNA, the CDR3 is TGTGCCAGCAGCCAGGGGGCGTACACTGAAGCTTTCTTT. It codes for CASSQGAYTEAFF.

V usage is TRBV20-1 and J usage is TRBJ1-5, with unresolved D. The CDR3 covers 13 residues. V lost 3 bases and J lost 6, with 12 bases in between. CDR1 and CDR2 from the germline V gene are DFQATT and SNEGSKA (reference sequence). The DNA for the CDR3 is TGCAGTGCTAGTCGCGGGATGAGTCAGCCCCAGCATTTT. This encodes CSASRGMSQPQHF.

By sample fraction, this clone is medium-sized. The chain recombines TRBV14 with TRBJ2-1; perhaps TRBD1 as D (6 bases). The V end lost 1 base, the J end lost 5 bases, and 9 bases lay between the germline ends. Germline V CDR1 and CDR2: SGHDN, FVKESK. The CDR3 runs to 14 residues. CDR3 sequence: CASSQVDRNNEQFF. Here the CDR3 DNA reads TGTGCCAGCAGCCAAGTGGACAGAAACAATGAGCAGTTCTTC.

This clone was observed a single time. CDR3 DNA sequence: TGCGCCAGCAGCTTGTCAGGGGGCAGGGGGCAAGAGACCCAGTACTTC. Protein: CASSLSGGRGQETQYF. This chain connects TRBV5-1 to TRBJ2-5; TRBD1 aligns across 8 bases. Germline V gene lookup returns CDR1 SGHRS and CDR2 YFSETQ. This CDR3 is 16 amino acids long. The V gene end was trimmed by 1 base and the J gene end by 2 bases; junction bases not matched to a gene: 7.

The chain combines TRBV25-1 with TRBJ2-5; no definite D call. The V gene lost 6 bases and the J gene lost 5 bases, with 10 bases spanning the gap. Germline assignment: CDR1 MGHDK and CDR2 SYGVNS. The CDR3 runs 12 residues. CDR3: CASRTTGETQYF. DNA for the CDR3: TGTGCCAGCAGGACGACTGGGGAGACCCAGTACTTC.

The chain employs TRBV30 and TRBJ1-4; perhaps TRBD1 as D (5 bases). Trimming cost V 3 bases and J 4 bases, with 9 bases left between them. Germline V CDR1 and CDR2: GTSNPN, SVGIG (reference sequence). There are 13 residues in the CDR3. CDR3 loop: CAWRGPGNEKLFF. As DNA, the CDR3 is TGTGCCTGGAGGGGGCCGGGTAATGAAAAACTGTTTTTT.

The table lists this clone with a count of one. This chain joins TRBV7-8 and TRBJ2-7; D perhaps matches TRBD1 (5 bases). V lost 8 bases to trimming and J lost 6 bases, with 20 bases between them. Germline V lookup: CDR1 SGHVS, CDR2 FQNEAQ. CDR3 length equals 14 residues. CDR3 region: CASDQSRQGSEQYF. The CDR3 nucleotides are TGTGCCAGCGACCAGTCCCGGCAGGGCAGCGAGCAGTACTTC.

This clone was counted only a few times. The V call is TRBV19, the J call TRBJ2-3; no clear D gene. Trimming took off 4 bases at V and 5 bases at J, with 10 bases between the two ends. This CDR3 region has 13 residues. The germline gives CDR1 LNHDA, CDR2 SQIVND (reference sequence). The CDR3 protein is CASSKLGEDTQYF. In DNA, the CDR3 is TGTGCCAGTAGTAAGCTAGGCGAAGATACGCAGTATTTT.

The rearrangement uses TRBV5-4 and TRBJ2-3, with 7 bases aligning to TRBD1. This CDR3 comprises 16 residues. The junction had 12 bases not matched to a gene; V was cut back by 3 bases and J by 5 bases. CDR1 SGHNT and CDR2 YYREEE come from the germline V gene (reference sequence). The CDR3 spells CASSSRSQGVGDTQYF. The DNA of the CDR3 is TGTGCCAGCAGCTCAAGATCCCAGGGGGTTGGAGATACGCAGTATTTT.

This clone came up once. The chain employs TRBV6-6 and TRBJ2-1, with D possibly matching TRBD2 (5 bases). This CDR3 is built from 15 residues. Trimming pared 2 bases from V and 7 bases from J, leaving 15 bases between. Germline V gene lookup returns CDR1 MNHNY and CDR2 SVGAGI (reference sequence). This CDR3 is CASSYELGRGNEQFF. CDR3 sequence (DNA): TGTGCCAGCAGTTACGAATTGGGCCGGGGTAATGAGCAGTTCTTC.